This TCR beta chain came from a study of T cell responses to AZD1222 COVID-19 vaccine. Germline CDR1 reads SQVTM; CDR2 reads ANQGSEA. V lost 6 bases and J lost 6; bases outside the gene matches: 14. The CDR3 runs 15 residues. The protocol was immunoSEQ multiplex PCR, while the TCRdb copy is restricted to in-frame clones and leaves out a portion. The table shows roughly 85,000 clones, with roughly nine tenths occurring only once. The receptor's source is an adult in good health. The chain uses TRBV29-1 and TRBJ2-3; 8 nucleotides match TRBD1. The source material was peripheral blood, sampled on day 0 of AZD1222 vaccination. The CDR3 here is CSVRPSTGGRDTQYF. The CDR3 DNA is TGCAGCGTCCGACCATCAACAGGGGGGAGGGATACGCAGTATTTT.